Detailed here is one T cell receptor (beta chain). This entry comes from a study of blood T cell repertoires in COVID-19. At the level of the study: Whether acute or convalescent, the COVID-19 samples came from the United States, Italy and Spain. T cells, B-cell-depleted T cells, or PBMCs supplied cDNA or gDNA.

This CDR3 spans 15 amino acids. The germline CDR1 and CDR2 sequences are LNHNV and YYDKDF (reference sequence). V lost 4 bases and J lost 4, with 16 bases in between. The data were produced by immunoSEQ multiplex PCR, yet TCRdb's version contains in-frame clones alone and is incomplete. The repertoire holds tens of thousands of clones, with approximately 90% as singletons. The sequence derives from a woman between 45 and 65 years old with COVID-19, enrolled during active disease. Sequencing was carried out using peripheral blood. The J gene is TRBJ2-5, the V gene TRBV15; D might be TRBD2 (6 bases). CDR3 DNA sequence: TGTGCCACCAGCACAACTTGGGGGGAGGCAGAGACCCAGTACTTC. The encoded protein is CATSTTWGEAETQYF.